These 10 T cell receptor beta chains originate from one sample sequenced in a study of CD8 T cells in ankylosing spondylitis. A single record per CDR3 protein comes from TCRdb applying MiXCR to the 5' RACE reads. The sample includes some 54,000 distinct CDR3 sequences, about 7.8% seen only once; the top ten take around 8.5%. Sequencing was performed on blood, either unsorted or a sorted T cell fraction (not recorded which). The receptors derive from a female donor with ankylosing spondylitis or in good health (not recorded which).

The sample holds many counts of this clonotype. This chain connects TRBV10-3 to TRBJ1-6, with D perhaps matching TRBD1 (5 bases). This CDR3 contains 14 residues. The V and J ends lost 0 bases and 7 bases respectively, with 7 bases between them. CDR1 is ENHRY and CDR2 is SYGVKD in the germline V gene. In DNA, the CDR3 is TGTGCCATCAGTGAGTCGGGACGGAATTCACCCCTCCACTTT. Amino acids: CAISESGRNSPLHF.

This clonotype was counted once. An end of the junction differs from the germline gene, which may be a read error. V and J are TRBV4-1 and TRBJ1-2; TRBD1 matches 7 bases. Germline V gene data show CDR1 as MGHRA and CDR2 as YSYEKL. The CDR3 is 15 residues long. Written as DNA, the CDR3 is TGCGCCAGCAGCCTCCGGACAGGCCTGGGGTATGCCTACACCTTC. Translating gives CASSLRTGLGYAYTF.

This clonotype was picked up many times. The chain recombines TRBV11-2 with TRBJ2-3; the D is unclear. The CDR3 is 13 amino acids. Germline V CDR1 and CDR2: SGHAT, FQNNGV. V shed 0 bases and J shed 4 bases, with 5 bases lying between them. The CDR3 nucleotides are TGTGCCAGCAGCTTAGATCCCGCAGATACGCAGTATTTT. Its protein is CASSLDPADTQYF.

This clonotype was seen ten or more times. The chain links TRBV3-1 to TRBJ2-3; D is perhaps TRBD1 or TRBD2 (5 bases each). Per the germline V gene, CDR1 is LGHDT and CDR2 is YNNKEL (reference sequence). Trimming removed 4 bases at V and 4 bases at J, with 12 bases between. The CDR3 loop spans 14 amino acids. CDR3 coding DNA: TGTGCCAGCAGCCCCTCGTGGGGGTCAGATACGCAGTATTTT. Its protein product is CASSPSWGSDTQYF.

There are many counts of this clonotype. V is TRBV14 and J is TRBJ1-4; D is ambiguous. V was clipped by 6 bases and J by 5 bases, with 4 bases between them. Germline CDR1 reads SGHDN; CDR2 reads FVKESK. CDR3 length: 11 amino acids. CDR3 protein: CASSRNEKLFF. Written as DNA, the CDR3 is TGTGCCAGCAGTCGAAATGAAAAACTGTTTTTT.

This clonotype showed up many times. This chain joins TRBV12-3 or TRBV12-4 and TRBJ2-3; 9 nucleotides match TRBD2. The CDR3 extends over 14 amino acids. V lost 6 bases, J lost 8 bases, and 9 bases stayed unmatched. Here the CDR3 reads CASRPGTSWVTQYF. CDR3 sequence (DNA): TGTGCCAGCAGGCCCGGGACTAGCTGGGTTACGCAGTATTTT.

The sample holds many counts of this clonotype. The chain joins TRBV5-1 to TRBJ2-2; 7 nucleotides line up with TRBD1. CDR1 is SGHRS, CDR2 YFSETQ, per germline. With V trimmed by 4 bases and J by 4 bases, 7 bases remained unmatched. This CDR3 is built from 15 residues. The CDR3 coding sequence is TGCGCCAGCAGCCCGGACAGGTCGGGCACCGGGGAGCTGTTTTTT. It encodes CASSPDRSGTGELFF.

This clonotype was detected many times. J is TRBJ2-7 and V is TRBV2, with D unclear. V was trimmed by 3 bases and J by 7 bases, leaving 13 bases between them. The CDR3 is 13 residues long. Germline-derived CDR1 and CDR2 are SNHLY and FYNNEI. The CDR3 coding sequence is TGTGCCAGCAGTGAGGGCCCCATTAGGGAGCAGTACGTC. This gives the protein CASSEGPIREQYV.

There are many counts of this clonotype. This chain connects TRBV2 to TRBJ2-7, with a tentative D call TRBD1 (5 bases). There are 16 residues in the CDR3. Germline CDR1 is SNHLY and CDR2 is FYNNEI. V lost 3 bases, J lost 7 bases, and 22 bases lay in between. CDR3 amino acids: CASSDKMETVSTEQYV. DNA for the CDR3: TGTGCCAGCAGTGATAAGATGGAGACAGTTTCTACTGAGCAGTACGTC.

There are many counts of this clonotype. The V and J genes are TRBV5-5 and TRBJ2-7; the match to TRBD1 covers 9 bases. The CDR3 is 15 residues long. With V trimmed by 2 bases and J by 4 bases, 7 bases remained unmatched. Germline CDR1 reads SGHKS; CDR2 reads YYEKEE (reference sequence). The CDR3 spells CASSFLGQGGYEQYV. In nucleotides, the CDR3 is TGTGCCAGCAGCTTTTTGGGACAGGGTGGATACGAGCAGTACGTC.